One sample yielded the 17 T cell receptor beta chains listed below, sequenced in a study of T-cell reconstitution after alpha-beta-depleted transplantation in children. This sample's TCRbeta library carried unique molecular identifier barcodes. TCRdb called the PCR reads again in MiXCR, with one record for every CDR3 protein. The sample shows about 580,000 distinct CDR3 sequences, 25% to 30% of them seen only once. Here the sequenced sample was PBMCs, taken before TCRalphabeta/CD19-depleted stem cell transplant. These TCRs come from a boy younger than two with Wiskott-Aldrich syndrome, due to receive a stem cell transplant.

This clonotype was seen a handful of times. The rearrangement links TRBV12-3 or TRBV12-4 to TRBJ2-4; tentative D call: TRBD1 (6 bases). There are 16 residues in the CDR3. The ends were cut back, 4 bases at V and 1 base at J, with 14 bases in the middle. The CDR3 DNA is TGTGCCAGCAGTTCCGACAGGCAAGCGGCCAAAAACATTCAGTACTTC. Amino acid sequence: CASSSDRQAAKNIQYF.

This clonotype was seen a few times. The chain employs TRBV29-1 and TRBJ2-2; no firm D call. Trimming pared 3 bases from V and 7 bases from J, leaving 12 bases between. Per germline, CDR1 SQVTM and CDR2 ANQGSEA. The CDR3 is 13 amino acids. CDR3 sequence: CSVEPLVNGELFF. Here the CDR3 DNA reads TGCAGCGTTGAGCCCCTAGTCAACGGGGAGCTGTTTTTT.

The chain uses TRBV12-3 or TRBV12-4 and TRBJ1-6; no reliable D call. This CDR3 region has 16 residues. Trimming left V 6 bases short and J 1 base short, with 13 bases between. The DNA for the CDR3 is TGTGCCAGCAGCCCCCCGTCCGGATCCTATAATTCACCCCTCCACTTT. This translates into CASSPPSGSYNSPLHF.

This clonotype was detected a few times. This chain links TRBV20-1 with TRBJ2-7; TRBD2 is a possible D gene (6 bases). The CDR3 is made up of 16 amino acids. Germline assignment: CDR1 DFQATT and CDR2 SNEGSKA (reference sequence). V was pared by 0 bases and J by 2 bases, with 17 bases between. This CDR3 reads CSAREIWTQRAYEQYF. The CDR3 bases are TGCAGTGCTAGAGAAATTTGGACGCAGCGGGCCTACGAGCAGTACTTC.

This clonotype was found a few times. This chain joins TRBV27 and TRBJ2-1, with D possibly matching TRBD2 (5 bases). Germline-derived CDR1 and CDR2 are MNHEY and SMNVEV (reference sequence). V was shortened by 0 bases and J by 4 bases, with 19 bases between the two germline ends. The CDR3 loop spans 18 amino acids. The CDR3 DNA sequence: TGTGCCAGCAGTTTATCGGCTTCGGCGGGCTTCAGATACAATGAGCAGTTCTTC. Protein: CASSLSASAGFRYNEQFF.

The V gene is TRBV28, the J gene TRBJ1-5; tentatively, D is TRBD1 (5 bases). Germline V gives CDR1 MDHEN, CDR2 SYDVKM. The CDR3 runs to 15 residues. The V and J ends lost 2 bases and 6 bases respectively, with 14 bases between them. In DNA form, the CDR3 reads TGTGCCAGCAGTTTACCGGGGCGGAAGCGTCAGCCCCAGCATTTT. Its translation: CASSLPGRKRQPQHF.

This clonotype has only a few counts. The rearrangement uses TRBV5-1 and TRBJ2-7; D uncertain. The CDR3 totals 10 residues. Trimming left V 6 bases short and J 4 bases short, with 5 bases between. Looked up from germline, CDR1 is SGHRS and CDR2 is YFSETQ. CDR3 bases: TGCGCCAGCATCGTGTACGAGCAGTACTTC. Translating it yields CASIVYEQYF.

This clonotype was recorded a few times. CDR3 coding DNA: TGCAGCGTGGAGGACAGGGTTGGTGGCTACACCTTC. It yields the protein CSVEDRVGGYTF. The V gene is TRBV29-1, the J gene TRBJ1-2, with 8 bases fitting TRBD1. Trimming removed 6 bases from V and 7 bases from J; junction bases left unmatched: 7. The germline V gene encodes CDR1 SQVTM and CDR2 ANQGSEA. This CDR3 has 12 amino acids.

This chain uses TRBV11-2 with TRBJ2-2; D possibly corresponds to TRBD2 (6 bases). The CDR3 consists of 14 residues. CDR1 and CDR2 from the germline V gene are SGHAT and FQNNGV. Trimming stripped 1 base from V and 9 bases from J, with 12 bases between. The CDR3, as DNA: TGTGCCAGCAGCTTAGGGACTAACCGGTGGGAGCTGTTTTTT. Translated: CASSLGTNRWELFF.

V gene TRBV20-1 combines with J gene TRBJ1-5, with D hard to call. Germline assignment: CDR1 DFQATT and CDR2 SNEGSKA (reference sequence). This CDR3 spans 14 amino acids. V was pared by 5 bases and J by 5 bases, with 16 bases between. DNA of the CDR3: TGCAGTGCTGCTTCTACGGGGTTTTATCAGCCCCAGCATTTT. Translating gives CSAASTGFYQPQHF.

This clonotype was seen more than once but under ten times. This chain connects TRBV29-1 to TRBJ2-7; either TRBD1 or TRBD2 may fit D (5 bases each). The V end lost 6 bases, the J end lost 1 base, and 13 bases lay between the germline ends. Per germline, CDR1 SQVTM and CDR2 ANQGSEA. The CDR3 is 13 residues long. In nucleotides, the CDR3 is TGCAGCGTCGAGGGACGGAATTCCTACGAGCAGTACTTC. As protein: CSVEGRNSYEQYF.

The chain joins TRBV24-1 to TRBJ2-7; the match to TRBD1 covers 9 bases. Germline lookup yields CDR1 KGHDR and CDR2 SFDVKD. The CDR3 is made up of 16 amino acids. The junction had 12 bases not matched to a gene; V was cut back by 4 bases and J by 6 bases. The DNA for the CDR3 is TGTGCCACCAGTGAGTCGGGGACAGGGCTCCGAGGCGAGCAGTACTTC. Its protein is CATSESGTGLRGEQYF.

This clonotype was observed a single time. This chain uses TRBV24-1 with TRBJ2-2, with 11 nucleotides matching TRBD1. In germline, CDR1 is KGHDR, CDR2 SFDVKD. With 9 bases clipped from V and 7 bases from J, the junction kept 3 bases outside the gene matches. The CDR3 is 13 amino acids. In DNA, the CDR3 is TGTGCCACCGGGACAGGGGGTATCGGGGAGCTGTTTTTT. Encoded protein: CATGTGGIGELFF.

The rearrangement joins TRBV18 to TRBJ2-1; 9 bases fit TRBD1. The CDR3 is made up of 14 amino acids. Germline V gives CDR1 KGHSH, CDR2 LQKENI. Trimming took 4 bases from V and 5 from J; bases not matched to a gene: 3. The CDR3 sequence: CASSRDREHNEQFF. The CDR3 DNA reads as TGTGCCAGCTCACGGGACAGGGAGCACAATGAGCAGTTCTTC.

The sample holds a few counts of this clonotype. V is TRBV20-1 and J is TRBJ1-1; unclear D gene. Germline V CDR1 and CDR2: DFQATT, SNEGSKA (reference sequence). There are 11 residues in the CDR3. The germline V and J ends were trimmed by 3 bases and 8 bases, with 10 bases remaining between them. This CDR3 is CSARVVGEAFF. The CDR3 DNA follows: TGCAGTGCTAGGGTCGTGGGGGAAGCTTTCTTT.

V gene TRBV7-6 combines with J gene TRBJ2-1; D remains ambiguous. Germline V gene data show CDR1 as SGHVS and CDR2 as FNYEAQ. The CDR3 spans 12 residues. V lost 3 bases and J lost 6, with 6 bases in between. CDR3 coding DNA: TGTGCCAGCAGCTTTGTTTCCAATGAGCAGTTCTTC. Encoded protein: CASSFVSNEQFF.

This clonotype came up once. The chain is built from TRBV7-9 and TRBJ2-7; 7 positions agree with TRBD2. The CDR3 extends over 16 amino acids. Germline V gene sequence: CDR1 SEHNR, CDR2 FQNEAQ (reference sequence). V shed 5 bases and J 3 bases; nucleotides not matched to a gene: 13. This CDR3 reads CASSATTSEVRYEQYF. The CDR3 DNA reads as TGTGCCAGCAGCGCCACAACTAGCGAGGTCCGCTACGAGCAGTACTTC.